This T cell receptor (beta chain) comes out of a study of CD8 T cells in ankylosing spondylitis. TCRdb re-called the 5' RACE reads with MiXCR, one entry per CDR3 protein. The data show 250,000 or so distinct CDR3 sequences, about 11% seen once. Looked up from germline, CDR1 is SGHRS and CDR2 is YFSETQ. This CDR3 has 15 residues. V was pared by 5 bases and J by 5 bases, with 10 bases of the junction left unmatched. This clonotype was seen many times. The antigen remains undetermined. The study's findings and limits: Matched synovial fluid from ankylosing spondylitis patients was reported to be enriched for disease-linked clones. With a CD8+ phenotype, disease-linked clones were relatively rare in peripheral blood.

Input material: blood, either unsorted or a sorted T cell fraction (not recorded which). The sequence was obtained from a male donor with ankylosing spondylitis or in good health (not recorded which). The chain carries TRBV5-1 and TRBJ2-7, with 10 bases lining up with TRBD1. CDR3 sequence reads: CASSPTWTGGNEQYF. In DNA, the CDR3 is TGCGCCAGCAGTCCCACTTGGACAGGGGGAAACGAGCAGTACTTC.